This TCR beta chain was identified in a study of shared clonotypes between healthy human individuals. Study outcomes and limitations: Compared with memory subsets, naive subsets generally had larger estimated richness.

CD8 cells regarded as naive lacked CD45RO, were positively chosen for CCR7, and omitted terminally differentiated effector memory CD45RA+ cells. Trimming removed 2 bases from V and 6 bases from J, with 8 bases in between. The CDR3 contains 13 residues. CDR1 is SGHNT and CDR2 is YYREEE in the germline V gene (reference sequence). As for this clone: Its antigen is unidentified.

The assay ran at deep level. Profiled with immunoSEQ multiplex PCR; TCRdb holds only in-frame clones, not every one. The table has hundreds of thousands of clones, roughly 98% seen once. The sequence came from a man aged 25-45 years in good health. Input material: naive CD8+ T cells sorted from blood. V is TRBV5-4 and J is TRBJ1-4, with D hard to call. CDR3 nucleotide sequence: TGTGCCAGCAGCTTCGGGGTTGATGAAAAACTGTTTTTT. Encoded protein: CASSFGVDEKLFF.